The 8 T cell receptor beta chains below were found in one sample sequenced in a study of OX40 agonist ivuxolimab in advanced cancers. The assay was immunoSEQ multiplex PCR, and TCRdb's table has in-frame clones only and misses some. The profile shows approximately 99,000 clones, 94% of them singletons. The sequenced sample was CD4+ or CD8+ T cells sorted from blood, obtained in a trial of the OX40 agonist ivuxolimab. The receptors were gathered from an adult with an advanced solid tumor such as melanoma, head and neck, liver or kidney cancer.

This rearrangement joins TRBV5-4 to TRBJ1-4; 8 nucleotides align to TRBD1. Germline lookup yields CDR1 SGHNT and CDR2 YYREEE (reference sequence). Germline trimming cut 2 bases from V and 1 base from J; bases unmatched to any gene: 1. There are 15 residues in the CDR3. The CDR3 DNA reads TGTGCCAGCAGCTTTGGACAGGGAACTAATGAAAAACTGTTTTTT. This sequence encodes CASSFGQGTNEKLFF.

The chain joins TRBV30 to TRBJ1-1, with 7 bases lining up with TRBD1. The CDR3 extends over 13 amino acids. V was clipped by 5 bases and J by 1 base; unmatched bases: 4. Germline V lookup: CDR1 GTSNPN, CDR2 SVGIG (reference sequence). The CDR3 here is CAWGGQANTEAFF. CDR3 DNA: TGTGCCTGGGGAGGACAGGCGAACACTGAAGCTTTCTTT.

This chain links TRBV18 with TRBJ2-7, with TRBD2 matching over 8 bases. This CDR3 comprises 14 residues. Losses at the gene ends were 0 bases for V and 3 bases for J; bases not matched to a gene: 1. The germline V gene encodes CDR1 KGHSH and CDR2 LQKENI. The DNA for the CDR3 is TGTGCCAGCTCACCACCAGCGGGGGACTACGAGCAGTACTTC. It is translated as CASSPPAGDYEQYF.

This rearrangement joins TRBV9 to TRBJ2-1; the D is unclear. Germline-derived CDR1 and CDR2 are SGDLS and YYNGEE. The CDR3 extends over 13 amino acids. The germline V and J ends were trimmed by 4 bases and 9 bases, with 14 bases remaining between them. CDR3 sequence (DNA): TGTGCCAGCAGCTTGGACGGTCCCAGTGAGCAGTTCTTC. This gives the protein CASSLDGPSEQFF.

The chain has TRBV9 and TRBJ2-2, with 9 positions matching TRBD2. The CDR3 covers 15 residues. Per the germline V gene, CDR1 is SGDLS and CDR2 is YYNGEE. Trimming removed 7 bases from V and 9 bases from J; junction bases left unmatched: 13. CDR3 in DNA: TGTGCCAGCTCGCCGGGGCGGGGGGGCTTCTGGGAGCTGTTTTTT. Amino acids: CASSPGRGGFWELFF.

V usage is TRBV7-7 and J usage is TRBJ2-2; 8 bases are a match to TRBD1. The CDR3 extends over 16 amino acids. V lost 1 base and J lost 2; bases outside the gene matches: 3. The germline CDR1 and CDR2 sequences are SSHAT and FNYEAQ (reference sequence). CDR3 in amino acids: CASSLEGQVNTGELFF. DNA for the CDR3: TGTGCCAGCAGCTTAGAGGGACAGGTTAACACCGGGGAGCTGTTTTTT.

This chain uses TRBV10-3 with TRBJ2-7; D is perhaps TRBD2 (5 bases). The CDR3 has 14 amino acids. The germline V gene encodes CDR1 ENHRY and CDR2 SYGVKD. Trimming removed 6 bases from V and 3 bases from J, with 15 bases in between. The CDR3 loop reads CAISQYEEGYEQYF. In DNA form, the CDR3 reads TGTGCCATCAGCCAATACGAAGAGGGCTACGAGCAGTACTTC.

The CDR3, as DNA: TGTGCCAGCAACATGGACGGACCCTACGAGCAGTACTTC. Encoded protein: CASNMDGPYEQYF. The chain links TRBV6-6 to TRBJ2-7; no firm D call. This CDR3 has 13 residues. The V gene's germline CDR1 is MNHNY and CDR2 SVGAGI (reference sequence). The germline V and J ends were trimmed by 7 bases and 2 bases, with 12 bases remaining between them.